Following are 2 T cell receptor beta chains from one sample sequenced in a study of blood T cell repertoires in COVID-19. Profiled with immunoSEQ multiplex PCR; TCRdb holds only in-frame clones, not every one. The table includes approximately 270,000 clones, around 88% detected once. The sequencing sample was made of peripheral blood. The receptors come from an elderly man with acute or convalescent COVID-19.

The rearrangement joins TRBV6-5 to TRBJ2-1; 9 bases are shared with TRBD1. Germline CDR1 MNHEY, CDR2 SVGAGI. The ends lost 0 bases at V and 4 bases at J; junction bases unmatched: 1. The CDR3 totals 15 residues. In nucleotides, the CDR3 is TGTGCCAGCAGTTACTCAGGGACAGGGTACAATGAGCAGTTCTTC. This encodes CASSYSGTGYNEQFF.

The chain has TRBV6-5 and TRBJ1-5, with D hard to call. Germline-derived CDR1 and CDR2 are MNHEY and SVGAGI. Deletions cut 0 bases from V and 1 base from J, with 10 bases between. CDR3 length: 16 residues. The CDR3 DNA follows: TGTGCCAGCAGTTACTCACACAGAGCCAGCAATCAGCCCCAGCATTTT. Translated: CASSYSHRASNQPQHF.